A selection of T cell receptor beta chains follows, all from one sample in a study of T cells after yellow fever vaccination. One entry per CDR3 protein results from TCRdb running MiXCR on the 5' RACE reads. In the table there are 90,000 to 130,000 distinct CDR3 sequences, 7.5% to 9.5% of which are singletons. The source was CD8+ T cells sorted from PBMCs, collected 45 days after the yellow fever booster vaccination. The source is a young man who received the YFV17D yellow fever vaccine. The CDR3 runs from the conserved cysteine through the conserved F or W. Each record gives: clone size, CDR3 length, V gene, J gene, D gene, CDR3 DNA, CDR3 protein. D genes are given only for firm matches. Some rows have no size entry. The others give once, few or many, or a class for an expanded clone.

clone_size: many
cdr3_length: 15
v_call: TRBV4-3
j_call: TRBJ2-7
d_call: TRBD2
cdr3_nt: TGCGCCAGCTCACAAGGACTAGCGGAACTATACGAGCAGTACTTC
cdr3_aa: CASSQGLAELYEQYF

clone_size: many
cdr3_length: 16
v_call: TRBV9
j_call: TRBJ2-7
d_call: TRBD2
cdr3_nt: TGTGCCAGCAGCGTAGAGGCTAGCGGGATTTGGGACGAGCAGTACTTC
cdr3_aa: CASSVEASGIWDEQYF

clone_size: many
cdr3_length: 13
v_call: TRBV12-3/TRBV12-4
j_call: TRBJ2-1
d_call: TRBD2
cdr3_nt: TGTGCCAGCAGTCTTGGGACTAGAGATGAGCAGTTCTTC
cdr3_aa: CASSLGTRDEQFF

clone_size: many
cdr3_length: 13
v_call: TRBV6-1
j_call: TRBJ2-7
d_call: NA
cdr3_nt: TGTGCCAGCAGTGAACGTGGCTCCTACGAGCAGTACTTC
cdr3_aa: CASSERGSYEQYF

clone_size: many
cdr3_length: 14
v_call: TRBV5-1
j_call: TRBJ2-1
d_call: TRBD1
cdr3_nt: TGCGCCAGCAGCTTGGGGACAGGAAGCAATGAGCAGTTCTTC
cdr3_aa: CASSLGTGSNEQFF

clone_size: NA
cdr3_length: 15
v_call: TRBV5-5
j_call: TRBJ1-2
d_call: TRBD1
cdr3_nt: TGTGCCAGCAGATCTACAGGGGGCCTTAACTATGGCTACACCTTC
cdr3_aa: CASRSTGGLNYGYTF

clone_size: few
cdr3_length: 14
v_call: TRBV19
j_call: TRBJ2-7
d_call: TRBD2
cdr3_nt: TGTGCCAGTAGTATTGGACTAGAAGGCGACGAGCAGTACTTC
cdr3_aa: CASSIGLEGDEQYF

clone_size: few
cdr3_length: 11
v_call: TRBV19
j_call: TRBJ1-2
d_call: NA
cdr3_nt: TGTGCCAGTACCGACGCGGGTGGCTACACCTTC
cdr3_aa: CASTDAGGYTF

clone_size: few
cdr3_length: 12
v_call: TRBV20-1
j_call: TRBJ2-7
d_call: NA
cdr3_nt: TGCAGTGCTAGACGGCAGAACTACGAGCAGTACTTC
cdr3_aa: CSARRQNYEQYF

clone_size: many
cdr3_length: 15
v_call: TRBV5-1
j_call: TRBJ2-1
d_call: NA
cdr3_nt: TGCGCCAGCAGCTGGGGGGACAGAGCGTACAATGAGCAGTTCTTC
cdr3_aa: CASSWGDRAYNEQFF

clone_size: many
cdr3_length: 14
v_call: TRBV7-3
j_call: TRBJ2-3
d_call: NA
cdr3_nt: TGTGCCAGCAGCCCTAAACCTGGCACAGATACGCAGTATTTT
cdr3_aa: CASSPKPGTDTQYF

clone_size: NA
cdr3_length: 18
v_call: TRBV11-2
j_call: TRBJ2-1
d_call: NA
cdr3_nt: TGTGCCAGCAGCTTATTGGGAGGGGGGCTAAGCTCCTACAATGAGCAGTTCTTC
cdr3_aa: CASSLLGGGLSSYNEQFF

clone_size: many
cdr3_length: 14
v_call: TRBV4-2
j_call: TRBJ2-7
d_call: NA
cdr3_nt: TGTGCCAGCAGCCAAGTTGCGCCGCTGGACGAGCAGTACTTC
cdr3_aa: CASSQVAPLDEQYF

clone_size: many
cdr3_length: 12
v_call: TRBV29-1
j_call: TRBJ2-7
d_call: NA
cdr3_nt: TGCAGCGTTGCAGGACACACCTACGAGCAGTACTTC
cdr3_aa: CSVAGHTYEQYF

clone_size: many
cdr3_length: 17
v_call: TRBV4-3
j_call: TRBJ2-3
d_call: TRBD2
cdr3_nt: TGCGCCAGCAGCCAAGATATCCGGGAGGGCCTCTCAGATACGCAGTATTTT
cdr3_aa: CASSQDIREGLSDTQYF

clone_size: many
cdr3_length: 14
v_call: TRBV5-1
j_call: TRBJ2-7
d_call: TRBD1
cdr3_nt: TGCGCCAGCAGCCCCGGGACAGAATCCTACGAGCAGTACTTC
cdr3_aa: CASSPGTESYEQYF

clone_size: many
cdr3_length: 17
v_call: TRBV7-2
j_call: TRBJ2-1
d_call: TRBD2
cdr3_nt: TGTGCCAGCAGCTTAGCGGGAGGGCCGTTGTCCTACAATGAGCAGTTCTTC
cdr3_aa: CASSLAGGPLSYNEQFF

clone_size: many
cdr3_length: 13
v_call: TRBV20-1
j_call: TRBJ2-7
d_call: TRBD2
cdr3_nt: TGCAGTGCGGCCGGGACTAGGGACTACGAGCAGTACTTC
cdr3_aa: CSAAGTRDYEQYF

clone_size: few
cdr3_length: 16
v_call: TRBV12-3/TRBV12-4
j_call: TRBJ1-2
d_call: TRBD1
cdr3_nt: TGTGCCAGCAGTTTAGAGCCGGGACAGGGTAACTATGGCTACACCTTC
cdr3_aa: CASSLEPGQGNYGYTF

clone_size: many
cdr3_length: 16
v_call: TRBV4-1
j_call: TRBJ2-3
d_call: NA
cdr3_nt: TGCGCCAGCAGCCAAGGAGGCCACCTGGGCGGAGATACGCAGTATTTT
cdr3_aa: CASSQGGHLGGDTQYF

clone_size: many
cdr3_length: 14
v_call: TRBV12-3/TRBV12-4
j_call: TRBJ2-5
d_call: TRBD2
cdr3_nt: TGTGCCAGCGGGGGGGGGTTTGCGTCGGAGACCCAGTACTTC
cdr3_aa: CASGGGFASETQYF

clone_size: many
cdr3_length: 13
v_call: TRBV6-5
j_call: TRBJ2-3
d_call: NA
cdr3_nt: TGTGCCAGCAGTTTACTGATCCCAGATACGCAGTATTTT
cdr3_aa: CASSLLIPDTQYF

clone_size: many
cdr3_length: 12
v_call: TRBV7-9
j_call: TRBJ1-1
d_call: TRBD1
cdr3_nt: TGTGCCAGCAGCCAAGGGGGCGCTGAAGCTTTCTTT
cdr3_aa: CASSQGGAEAFF

clone_size: many
cdr3_length: 11
v_call: TRBV11-2
j_call: TRBJ2-7
d_call: NA
cdr3_nt: TGTGCCAGCAGCCTCATGTACGAGCAGTACTTC
cdr3_aa: CASSLMYEQYF

clone_size: many
cdr3_length: 12
v_call: TRBV7-9
j_call: TRBJ2-5
d_call: NA
cdr3_nt: TGTGCCAGCTGGCGGGACCAAGAGACCCAGTACTTC
cdr3_aa: CASWRDQETQYF

clone_size: many
cdr3_length: 15
v_call: TRBV20-1
j_call: TRBJ2-1
d_call: NA
cdr3_nt: TGCAGTGCTAGAGACCTAGCTTTTGCCTACAATGAGCAGTTCTTC
cdr3_aa: CSARDLAFAYNEQFF

clone_size: NA
cdr3_length: 17
v_call: TRBV15
j_call: TRBJ2-2
d_call: NA
cdr3_nt: TGTGCCACCAGCAGAGATCGTGGGACAACCAACACCGGGGAGCTGTTTTTT
cdr3_aa: CATSRDRGTTNTGELFF

clone_size: few
cdr3_length: 14
v_call: TRBV3-1
j_call: TRBJ2-1
d_call: NA
cdr3_nt: TGTGCCAGCAGCCAAGCCGTTGGGCACCATGAGCAGTTCTTC
cdr3_aa: CASSQAVGHHEQFF

clone_size: many
cdr3_length: 17
v_call: TRBV7-2
j_call: TRBJ2-1
d_call: TRBD1
cdr3_nt: TGTGCCAGCAGCTTAGCCGACAGGGTAACACTGCGGAATGAGCAGTTCTTC
cdr3_aa: CASSLADRVTLRNEQFF

clone_size: many
cdr3_length: 14
v_call: TRBV10-2
j_call: TRBJ2-7
d_call: NA
cdr3_nt: TGCGCCAGCAGTCCCCGGGACCCATCCTACGAGCAGTACTTC
cdr3_aa: CASSPRDPSYEQYF

clone_size: many
cdr3_length: 18
v_call: TRBV9
j_call: TRBJ2-2
d_call: TRBD2
cdr3_nt: TGTGCCAGCAGCGCGGAGGCGGGACTACTCCCGAACACCGGGGAGCTGTTTTTT
cdr3_aa: CASSAEAGLLPNTGELFF

clone_size: NA
cdr3_length: 15
v_call: TRBV5-6
j_call: TRBJ1-2
d_call: NA
cdr3_nt: TGTGCCAGCAGCTTGGGAAGGGCATTGGGCTATGGCTACACCTTC
cdr3_aa: CASSLGRALGYGYTF

clone_size: many
cdr3_length: 12
v_call: TRBV27
j_call: TRBJ2-2
d_call: NA
cdr3_nt: TGTGCCAGCAGGGCGAACACCGGGGAGCTGTTTTTT
cdr3_aa: CASRANTGELFF

clone_size: few
cdr3_length: 18
v_call: TRBV7-8
j_call: TRBJ2-3
d_call: TRBD1
cdr3_nt: TGTGCCAGCAGCTTAGCGTTAGAGACAGGGGTCGACACAGATACGCAGTATTTT
cdr3_aa: CASSLALETGVDTDTQYF

clone_size: many
cdr3_length: 15
v_call: TRBV18
j_call: TRBJ2-3
d_call: TRBD1
cdr3_nt: TGTGCCAGCTCACCACCGGGACAGAGCACAGATACGCAGTATTTT
cdr3_aa: CASSPPGQSTDTQYF

clone_size: many
cdr3_length: 12
v_call: TRBV20-1
j_call: TRBJ2-7
d_call: TRBD1
cdr3_nt: TGCAGTGCCCCGGGACAGACAAACGAGCAGTACTTC
cdr3_aa: CSAPGQTNEQYF

clone_size: many
cdr3_length: 14
v_call: TRBV27
j_call: TRBJ2-1
d_call: TRBD2
cdr3_nt: TGTGCCAGCAGGCTAGCGGGAGGGCCCTATGAGCAGTTCTTC
cdr3_aa: CASRLAGGPYEQFF

clone_size: many
cdr3_length: 16
v_call: TRBV7-2
j_call: TRBJ2-5
d_call: TRBD2
cdr3_nt: TGTGCCAGCAGCTTAGTGGTAGCGGGAGCGGGAGAGACCCAGTACTTC
cdr3_aa: CASSLVVAGAGETQYF

clone_size: many
cdr3_length: 16
v_call: TRBV6-2/TRBV6-3
j_call: TRBJ2-7
d_call: TRBD2
cdr3_nt: TGTGCCAGCAGTGCGATAGCGGGAGAGCCCCTACACGAGCAGTACTTC
cdr3_aa: CASSAIAGEPLHEQYF

clone_size: many
cdr3_length: 15
v_call: TRBV20-1
j_call: TRBJ2-7
d_call: TRBD1
cdr3_nt: TGCAGTGCTAGAGTCCGGGACAGGGGGCTCTACGAGCAGTACTTC
cdr3_aa: CSARVRDRGLYEQYF

clone_size: NA
cdr3_length: 17
v_call: TRBV9
j_call: TRBJ2-3
d_call: TRBD1
cdr3_nt: TGTGCCAGCAGCCTAAATTCTGAAGGGGGCGAAGGAGATACGCAGTATTTT
cdr3_aa: CASSLNSEGGEGDTQYF

clone_size: NA
cdr3_length: 12
v_call: TRBV29-1
j_call: TRBJ1-5
d_call: NA
cdr3_nt: TGCAGCGTTGAAGAAGGTAATCAGCCCCAGCATTTT
cdr3_aa: CSVEEGNQPQHF

clone_size: many
cdr3_length: 14
v_call: TRBV6-1
j_call: TRBJ2-5
d_call: NA
cdr3_nt: TGTGCCAGCAGCCCGTGGACGGGTCAAGAGACCCAGTACTTC
cdr3_aa: CASSPWTGQETQYF

clone_size: few
cdr3_length: 20
v_call: TRBV7-8
j_call: TRBJ2-4
d_call: NA
cdr3_nt: TGTGCCAGCAGCTCCCGCAAATGGTCGGGATCAGGAGCGGCCAAAAACATTCAGTACTTC
cdr3_aa: CASSSRKWSGSGAAKNIQYF

clone_size: many
cdr3_length: 14
v_call: TRBV11-2
j_call: TRBJ1-3
d_call: NA
cdr3_nt: TGTGCCAGCAGCTTAGCGGCCTCTGGAAACACCATATATTTT
cdr3_aa: CASSLAASGNTIYF

clone_size: few
cdr3_length: 17
v_call: TRBV4-3
j_call: TRBJ2-3
d_call: TRBD2
cdr3_nt: TGCGCCAGCAGCCCCCAAGGGTTAGCGGGTTACACAGATACGCAGTATTTT
cdr3_aa: CASSPQGLAGYTDTQYF

clone_size: NA
cdr3_length: 16
v_call: TRBV7-9
j_call: TRBJ2-1
d_call: NA
cdr3_nt: TGTGCCAGCAGCCTCCCCCCTAGCGGGACAGGAGGGGAGCAGTTCTTC
cdr3_aa: CASSLPPSGTGGEQFF

clone_size: many
cdr3_length: 15
v_call: TRBV6-2/TRBV6-3
j_call: TRBJ2-1
d_call: NA
cdr3_nt: TGTGCCAGCACCTGGGACTCCAGCTCCTACAATGAGCAGTTCTTC
cdr3_aa: CASTWDSSSYNEQFF

clone_size: many
cdr3_length: 14
v_call: TRBV7-8
j_call: TRBJ2-3
d_call: TRBD2
cdr3_nt: TGTGCCAGCAGCCCCCCTAGCGGGGGAGATACGCAGTATTTT
cdr3_aa: CASSPPSGGDTQYF

clone_size: many
cdr3_length: 13
v_call: TRBV6-5
j_call: TRBJ2-7
d_call: TRBD2
cdr3_nt: TGTGCCAGTACGGGAGGGGCCATGTCCGAGCAGTACTTC
cdr3_aa: CASTGGAMSEQYF